What follows are 11 T cell receptor beta chains derived from one specimen sequenced in a study of vaccination effects on CD4 cells after COVID-19 (dated by TCRdb to between 2021 and 2024). Their antigen targets remain unknown. To identify antigen-specific CD4+ T cell clonotypes by their expansion, the ViraFEST assay first stimulated PBMC with viral peptide pools and then applied TCR sequencing. After around 11 days of culture, CD4+ T cells were isolated with the EasySep CD4+ T cell isolation kit. Two doses of either the BNT162b2 or the mRNA-1273 mRNA SARS-CoV-2 vaccine were administered to participants. Library prep was done by the immunoSEQ multiplex PCR assay. The table was pulled from immuneACCESS by TCRdb, which kept in-frame rearrangements only. Such tables lose some clones; where checked, under half of the loss comes from unresolved V genes, and the rest has no known cause. The sample contains some 30,000 clones, over 70% of them found a single time. The top ten clones comprise roughly 15% of the sample.

This specimen consisted of CD4+ T cells from PBMCs cultured with HCoV-229E spike peptides, obtained after COVID-19 vaccination. The cell subset or site label for this specimen denotes: HCoV-229E spike overlapping peptide pool stimulation. The origin of the receptors is a human donor who received a COVID-19 vaccine.

The chain uses TRBV11-2 and TRBJ2-1; a possible D gene is TRBD2 (7 bases). The CDR3 consists of 16 residues. Trimming left V 0 bases short and J 2 bases short, with 11 bases between. Germline values: CDR1 SGHAT, CDR2 FQNNGV. CDR3 nucleotide sequence: TGTGCCAGCAGCTTAGATCGGGGGGCCCCCTACAATGAGCAGTTCTTC. Amino acid sequence: CASSLDRGAPYNEQFF.

V and J are TRBV10-3 and TRBJ2-1, with 7 positions matching TRBD1. The CDR3 extends over 11 amino acids. The germline gives CDR1 ENHRY, CDR2 SYGVKD. V was clipped by 11 bases and J by 9 bases; unmatched bases: 7. The chain's CDR3 is CASTGASEQFF. CDR3 DNA sequence: TGTGCCTCTACAGGGGCTAGTGAGCAGTTCTTC.

V and J are TRBV27 and TRBJ2-2; 9 nucleotides agree with TRBD1. This CDR3 has 17 residues. Germline V CDR1 and CDR2: MNHEY, SMNVEV (reference sequence). The junction had 4 bases not matched to a gene; V was cut back by 2 bases and J by 0 bases. In DNA, the CDR3 is TGTGCCAGCAGTTTACCGGGACAGGGACCGAACACCGGGGAGCTGTTTTTT. Encoded protein: CASSLPGQGPNTGELFF.

The chain employs TRBV7-8 and TRBJ2-1; TRBD2 matches 9 bases. The V gene's germline CDR1 is SGHVS and CDR2 FQNEAQ. This CDR3 has 18 amino acids. The J segment lost 5 bases and the V segment lost 4 bases, leaving 15 bases of the junction unmatched. CDR3 nucleotide sequence: TGTGCCAGCAGCTCGCGGCGGGCACTAGCGGGCATTGACAATGAGCAGTTCTTC. Protein: CASSSRRALAGIDNEQFF.

This clone has only a few counts. This chain uses TRBV29-1 with TRBJ1-2; D might be TRBD1 (5 bases). Germline CDR1 is SQVTM and CDR2 is ANQGSEA. The CDR3 sequence is 14 residues long. V dropped 4 bases and J dropped 1 base, with 13 bases sitting between them. CDR3 amino acids: CSVARQTNNYGYTF. The CDR3 nucleotides are TGCAGCGTTGCCAGACAGACAAATAACTATGGCTACACCTTC.

V and J are TRBV20-1 and TRBJ1-2; no clear D. CDR3 length: 11 amino acids. In germline, CDR1 is DFQATT, CDR2 SNEGSKA (reference sequence). Deletions cut 3 bases from V and 8 bases from J, with 10 bases between. CDR3 loop: CSASLGQGYTF. The CDR3 nucleotides are TGCAGTGCTAGTTTGGGTCAGGGCTACACCTTC.

The V gene is TRBV11-3, the J gene TRBJ1-2, with D hard to call. This CDR3 has 16 amino acids. Germline-derived CDR1 and CDR2 are SGHNT and YENEEA. Between the trimmed V and J ends, which lost 1 base and 3 bases, there was a span of 15 bases. CDR3 in amino acids: CASSLGLTTVYYGYTF. The CDR3 DNA reads TGTGCCAGCAGCTTAGGCCTAACAACAGTGTACTATGGCTACACCTTC.

The rearrangement uses TRBV4-2 and TRBJ1-5; D is unresolved. The CDR3 runs 14 residues. V dropped 0 bases and J dropped 4 bases, with 7 bases sitting between them. The germline V gene encodes CDR1 LGHNA and CDR2 YNFKEQ. The CDR3 protein is CASSQDRRNQPQHF. The CDR3 region has the DNA TGTGCCAGCAGCCAAGATCGGCGGAATCAGCCCCAGCATTTT.

This sequence joins TRBV12-3 or TRBV12-4 and TRBJ2-5; the match to TRBD1 covers 7 bases. The CDR3 has 13 amino acids. The V and J ends lost 4 bases and 5 bases, in that order; junction bases with no gene match: 4. The CDR3 DNA follows: TGTGCCAGCAGTTCAGGGGGTAGGGAGACCCAGTACTTC. Translation: CASSSGGRETQYF.

The chain has TRBV13 and TRBJ2-1, with 12 nucleotides matching TRBD2. This CDR3 spans 19 amino acids. The V segment lost 1 base and the J segment 0 bases; nucleotides outside the gene matches: 7. Germline V gene sequence: CDR1 PRHDT, CDR2 FYEKMQ (reference sequence). The CDR3 reads CASSLVGGLAGLSYNEQFF. For the CDR3, the DNA is TGTGCCAGCAGCTTAGTAGGTGGACTAGCGGGACTCTCCTACAATGAGCAGTTCTTC. Supplemented by reference TRBV13 and TRBJ2-1, the full variable domain reads AAGVIQSPRHLIKEKRETATLKCYPIPRHDTVYWYQQGPGQDPQFLISFYEKMQSDKGSIPDRFSAQQFSDYHSELNMSSLELGDSALYFCASSLVGGLAGLSYNEQFFGPGTRLTVL.

The chain uses TRBV30 and TRBJ1-2; a weak D match, TRBD1 (5 bases). Deletions cut 5 bases from V and 3 bases from J, with 13 bases between. Germline V gives CDR1 GTSNPN, CDR2 SVGIG (reference sequence). The CDR3 length is 13 residues. The CDR3: CAWVRQNDYGYTF. CDR3 bases: TGTGCCTGGGTCCGACAGAATGACTATGGCTACACCTTC.